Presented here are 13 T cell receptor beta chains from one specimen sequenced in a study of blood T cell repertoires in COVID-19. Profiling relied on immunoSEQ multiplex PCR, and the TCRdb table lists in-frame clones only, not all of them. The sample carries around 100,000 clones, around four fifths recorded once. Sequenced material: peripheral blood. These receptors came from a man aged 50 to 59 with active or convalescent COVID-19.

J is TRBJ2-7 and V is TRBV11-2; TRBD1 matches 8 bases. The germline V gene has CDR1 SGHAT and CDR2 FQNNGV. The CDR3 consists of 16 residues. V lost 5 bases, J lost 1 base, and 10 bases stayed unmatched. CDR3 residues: CASSPRDRRSSYEQYF. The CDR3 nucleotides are TGTGCCAGCAGCCCCCGGGACAGGAGGTCGTCCTACGAGCAGTACTTC.

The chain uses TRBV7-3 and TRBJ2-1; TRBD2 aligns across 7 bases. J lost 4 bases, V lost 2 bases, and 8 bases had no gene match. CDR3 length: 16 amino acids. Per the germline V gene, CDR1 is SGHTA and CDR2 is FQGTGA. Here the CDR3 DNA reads TGTGCCAGCAGCTTATTTGGCGGGAGTGGATACAATGAGCAGTTCTTC. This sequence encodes CASSLFGGSGYNEQFF.

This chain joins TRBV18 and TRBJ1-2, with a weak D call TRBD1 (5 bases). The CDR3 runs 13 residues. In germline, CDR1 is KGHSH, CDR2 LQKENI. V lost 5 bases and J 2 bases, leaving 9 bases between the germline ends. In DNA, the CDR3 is TGTGCCAGCTCAGGGCAGGGAAACTATGGCTACACCTTC. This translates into CASSGQGNYGYTF.

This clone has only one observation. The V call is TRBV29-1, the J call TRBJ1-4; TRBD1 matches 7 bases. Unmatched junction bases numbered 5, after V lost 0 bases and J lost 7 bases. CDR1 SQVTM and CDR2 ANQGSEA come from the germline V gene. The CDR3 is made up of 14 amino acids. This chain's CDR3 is CSVEDSTGSEKLFF. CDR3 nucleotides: TGCAGCGTTGAAGACTCGACAGGGAGTGAAAAACTGTTTTTT.

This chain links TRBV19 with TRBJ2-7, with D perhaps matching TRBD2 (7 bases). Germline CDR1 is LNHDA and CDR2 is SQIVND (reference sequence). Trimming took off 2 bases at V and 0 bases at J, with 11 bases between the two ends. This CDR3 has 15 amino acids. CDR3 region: CASSIKGGDSYEQYF. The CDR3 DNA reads TGTGCCAGTAGTATAAAAGGGGGGGACTCCTACGAGCAGTACTTC.

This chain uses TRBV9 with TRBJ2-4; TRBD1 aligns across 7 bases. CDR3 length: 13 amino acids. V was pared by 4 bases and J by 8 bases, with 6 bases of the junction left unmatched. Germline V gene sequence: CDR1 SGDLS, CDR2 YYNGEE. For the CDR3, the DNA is TGTGCCAGCAGCACGCGACAGGGCGACATTCAGTACTTC. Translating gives CASSTRQGDIQYF. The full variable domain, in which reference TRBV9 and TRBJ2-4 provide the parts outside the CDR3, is DSGVTQTPKHLITATGQRVTLRCSPRSGDLSVYWYQQSLDQGLQFLIQYYNGEERAKGNILERFSAQQFPDLHSELNLSSLELGDSALYFCASSTRQGDIQYFGAGTRLSVL.

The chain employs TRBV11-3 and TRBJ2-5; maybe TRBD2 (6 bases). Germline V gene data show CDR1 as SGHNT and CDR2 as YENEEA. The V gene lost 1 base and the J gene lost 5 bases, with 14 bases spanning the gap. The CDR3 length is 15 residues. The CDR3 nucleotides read TGTGCCAGCAGCTTAGGGACTACGCTTGGGGAGACCCAGTACTTC. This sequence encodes CASSLGTTLGETQYF. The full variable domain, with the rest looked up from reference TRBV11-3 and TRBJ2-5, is EAGVVQSPRYKIIEKKQPVAFWCNPISGHNTLYWYLQNLGQGPELLIRYENEEAVDDSQLPKDRFSAERLKGVDSTLKIQPAELGDSAVYLCASSLGTTLGETQYFGPGTRLLVL.

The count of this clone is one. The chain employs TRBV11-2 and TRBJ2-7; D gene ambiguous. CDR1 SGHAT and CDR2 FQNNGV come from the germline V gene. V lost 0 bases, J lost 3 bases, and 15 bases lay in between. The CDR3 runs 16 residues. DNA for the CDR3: TGTGCCAGCAGCTTAGATTTGATGGGCCAATTCTACGAGCAGTACTTC. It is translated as CASSLDLMGQFYEQYF.

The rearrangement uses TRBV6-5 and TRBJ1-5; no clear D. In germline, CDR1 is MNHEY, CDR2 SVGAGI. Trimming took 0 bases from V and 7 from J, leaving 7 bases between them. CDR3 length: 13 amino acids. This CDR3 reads CASSYSAGQPQHF. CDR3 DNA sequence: TGTGCCAGCAGTTACTCCGCAGGCCAGCCCCAGCATTTT.

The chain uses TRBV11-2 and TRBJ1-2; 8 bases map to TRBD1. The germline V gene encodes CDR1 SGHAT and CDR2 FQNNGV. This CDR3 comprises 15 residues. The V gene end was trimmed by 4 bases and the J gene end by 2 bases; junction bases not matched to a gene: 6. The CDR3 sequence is CASSSTGGSNYGYTF. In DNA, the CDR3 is TGTGCCAGCAGCTCTACAGGGGGTTCGAACTATGGCTACACCTTC. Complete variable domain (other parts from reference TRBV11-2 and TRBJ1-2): EAGVAQSPRYKIIEKRQSVAFWCNPISGHATLYWYQQILGQGPKLLIQFQNNGVVDDSQLPKDRFSAERLKGVDSTLKIQPAKLEDSAVYLCASSSTGGSNYGYTFGSGTRLTVV.

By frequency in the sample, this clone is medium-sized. The CDR3 DNA reads TGTGCCAGCGGCCGAGGGCGCAGCTCCTACGAGCAGTACTTC. Its translation: CASGRGRSSYEQYF. The gene calls are TRBV5-5 and TRBJ2-7, with D possibly matching TRBD2 (5 bases). The V end lost 7 bases, the J end lost 0 bases, and 14 bases lay between the germline ends. Germline CDR1 is SGHKS and CDR2 is YYEKEE (reference sequence). The CDR3 loop spans 14 amino acids.

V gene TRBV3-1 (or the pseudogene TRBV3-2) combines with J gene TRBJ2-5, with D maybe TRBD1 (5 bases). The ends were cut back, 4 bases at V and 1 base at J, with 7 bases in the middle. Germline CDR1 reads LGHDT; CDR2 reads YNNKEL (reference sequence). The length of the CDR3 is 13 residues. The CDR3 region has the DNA TGTGCCAGCAGCCGCCAGGGCCAAGAGACCCAGTACTTC. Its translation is CASSRQGQETQYF.

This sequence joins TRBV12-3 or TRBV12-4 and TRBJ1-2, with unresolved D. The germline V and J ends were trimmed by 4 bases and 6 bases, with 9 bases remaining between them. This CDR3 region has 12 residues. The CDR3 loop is CASSYRHNGYTF. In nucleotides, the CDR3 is TGTGCCAGCAGTTACCGACACAATGGCTACACCTTC.